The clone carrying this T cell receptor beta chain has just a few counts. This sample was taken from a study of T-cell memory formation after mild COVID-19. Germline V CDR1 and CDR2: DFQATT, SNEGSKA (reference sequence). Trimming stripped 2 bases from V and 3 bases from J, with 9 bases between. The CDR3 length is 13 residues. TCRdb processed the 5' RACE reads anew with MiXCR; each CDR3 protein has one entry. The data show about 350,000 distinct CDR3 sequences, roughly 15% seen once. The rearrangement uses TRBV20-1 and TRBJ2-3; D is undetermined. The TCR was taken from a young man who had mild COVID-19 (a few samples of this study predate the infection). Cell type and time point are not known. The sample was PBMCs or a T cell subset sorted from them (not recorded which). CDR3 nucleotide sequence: TGCAGTGCTAGATATTTCGGGACAGATACGCAGTATTTT. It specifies CSARYFGTDTQYF.